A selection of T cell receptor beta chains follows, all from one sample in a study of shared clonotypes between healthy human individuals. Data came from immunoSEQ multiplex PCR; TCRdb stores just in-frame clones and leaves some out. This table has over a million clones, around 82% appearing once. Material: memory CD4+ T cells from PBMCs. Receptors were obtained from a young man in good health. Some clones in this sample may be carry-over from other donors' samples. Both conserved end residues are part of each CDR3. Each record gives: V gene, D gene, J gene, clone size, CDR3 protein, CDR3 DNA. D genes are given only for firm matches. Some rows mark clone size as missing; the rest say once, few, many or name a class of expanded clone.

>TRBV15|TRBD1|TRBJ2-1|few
CATSMGQGLEQFF
TGTGCCACCAGCATGGGACAGGGGTTGGAGCAGTTCTTC
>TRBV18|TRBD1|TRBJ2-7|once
CASSLTGGDGTYEQYF
TGTGCCAGCTCACTGACAGGGGGCGATGGAACCTACGAGCAGTACTTC
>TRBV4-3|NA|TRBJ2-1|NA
CASSPGLYNEQFF
TGCGCCAGCAGCCCGGGCCTATACAATGAGCAGTTCTTC
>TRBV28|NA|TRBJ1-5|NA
CASSYLGSRSRPQHF
TGTGCCAGCAGTTATCTCGGCTCTAGGAGTCGGCCCCAGCATTTT
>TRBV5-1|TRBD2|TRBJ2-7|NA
CASSLSGRADEQYF
TGCGCCAGCAGCCTTAGCGGGAGGGCGGACGAGCAGTACTTC
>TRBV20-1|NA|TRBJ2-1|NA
CSATNVEQFF
TGCAGTGCTACGAATGTGGAGCAGTTCTTC
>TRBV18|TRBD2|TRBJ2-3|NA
CASSPMTSGSTDTQYF
TGTGCCAGCTCACCAATGACTAGCGGAAGCACAGATACGCAGTATTTT
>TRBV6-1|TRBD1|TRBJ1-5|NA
CASSAQGAKQPQHF
TGTGCCAGCAGTGCCCAGGGGGCGAAGCAGCCCCAGCATTTT
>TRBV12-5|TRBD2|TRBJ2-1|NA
CASGSSPTAGGPDEQFF
TGTGCTAGTGGCTCCTCACCGACAGCGGGAGGGCCGGATGAGCAGTTCTTC
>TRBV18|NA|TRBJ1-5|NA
CASKGNSNQPQHF
TGTGCCAGCAAGGGCAATAGCAATCAGCCCCAGCATTTT
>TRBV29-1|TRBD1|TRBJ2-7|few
CSVNPPGGRDEQYF
TGCAGCGTCAATCCCCCAGGGGGCAGGGACGAGCAGTACTTC
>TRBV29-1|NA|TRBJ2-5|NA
CSVGSRETQYF
TGCAGCGTTGGCTCGAGGGAGACCCAGTACTTC
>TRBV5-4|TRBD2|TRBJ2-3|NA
CAASGISQLAGRTDTQYF
TGTGCCGCCTCCGGGATATCACAACTAGCGGGACGCACAGATACGCAGTATTTT
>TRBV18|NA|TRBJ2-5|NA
CASSLSGEETQYF
TGTGCCAGCTCACTTTCAGGGGAAGAGACCCAGTACTTC
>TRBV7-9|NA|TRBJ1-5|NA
CASSSSVGARQPQHF
TGTGCCAGCAGCTCCTCAGTAGGGGCCAGGCAGCCCCAGCATTTT
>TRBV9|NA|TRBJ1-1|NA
CASSVGWGKSTEAFF
TGTGCCAGCAGCGTAGGTTGGGGGAAATCGACTGAAGCTTTCTTT
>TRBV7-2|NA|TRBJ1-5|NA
CASSLPGLNQPQHF
TGTGCCAGCAGCTTACCGGGGTTAAATCAGCCCCAGCATTTT
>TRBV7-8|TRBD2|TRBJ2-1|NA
CASTLDGTREDEQFF
TGTGCCAGCACCCTAGACGGGACTAGGGAGGATGAGCAGTTCTTC
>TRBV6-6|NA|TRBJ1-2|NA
CASSTLLAPVYGYTF
TGTGCCAGCAGCACCCTCCTTGCCCCAGTCTATGGCTACACCTTC
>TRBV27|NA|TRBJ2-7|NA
CASSLTPSTGYEQYF
TGTGCCAGCAGTTTAACCCCTAGTACAGGTTACGAGCAGTACTTC
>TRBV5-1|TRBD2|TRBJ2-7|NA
CASTWLAGPLSSYEQYF
TGCGCCAGCACCTGGCTAGCGGGCCCCTTGAGCTCCTACGAGCAGTACTTC